The next 27 T cell receptor beta chains were all read from a single sample in a study of blood T cell repertoires in COVID-19. TCRdb keeps only in-frame clones here, not all; method: immunoSEQ multiplex PCR. The repertoire has about 210,000 clones, around nine tenths of them found once; the top ten carry roughly 6.4%. Sample: peripheral blood. The receptors were gathered from a man in his 60s who had recovered from COVID-19.

V gene TRBV27 combines with J gene TRBJ2-7, with D maybe TRBD1 (7 bases). The germline CDR1 and CDR2 sequences are MNHEY and SMNVEV (reference sequence). Trimming cost V 0 bases and J 4 bases, with 13 bases left between them. This CDR3 has 15 amino acids. CDR3: CASSLSWQGGYEQYF. The CDR3 DNA reads as TGTGCCAGCAGTTTATCGTGGCAGGGGGGTTACGAGCAGTACTTC.

This clone was seen just once. CDR3 in DNA: TGTGCCAGCAGTTACTCGGCAGTCCAAGAGACCCAGTACTTC. This codes for CASSYSAVQETQYF. The rearrangement joins TRBV6-5 to TRBJ2-5; unclear D gene. Germline V lookup: CDR1 MNHEY, CDR2 SVGAGI. This CDR3 spans 14 amino acids. V was pared by 0 bases and J by 1 base, with 6 bases between.

This clone was recorded only once. The V and J genes are TRBV4-3 and TRBJ2-7; D gene uncertain. Trimming stripped 0 bases from V and 2 bases from J, with 8 bases between. CDR1 is LGHNA, CDR2 YSLEER, per germline. The length of the CDR3 is 14 residues. CDR3 in DNA: TGCGCCAGCAGCCAAGATCCACAAGCCTACGAGCAGTACTTC. Protein product: CASSQDPQAYEQYF.

The J gene is TRBJ1-4, the V gene TRBV19, with 7 bases lining up with TRBD1. The CDR3 sequence is 16 residues long. Trimming took 3 bases from V and 8 from J; bases not matched to a gene: 12. Germline V gene data show CDR1 as LNHDA and CDR2 as SQIVND (reference sequence). The CDR3 DNA is TGTGCCAGTAGTATGGGGGGACAGACATTTGGAGAAAAACTGTTTTTT. Its translation: CASSMGGQTFGEKLFF.

The V call is TRBV5-1, the J call TRBJ2-2; 7 bases agree with TRBD2. The CDR3 is made up of 20 amino acids. After removal of 0 bases from V and 0 bases from J, the junction contained 14 bases not matched to a gene. CDR1 and CDR2 from the germline V gene are SGHRS and YFSETQ. The CDR3 spells CASSLGLRLAERANTGELFF. In DNA, the CDR3 is TGCGCCAGCAGCTTGGGTCTGAGACTAGCAGAAAGGGCGAACACCGGGGAGCTGTTTTTT. The variable domain in full, completed from reference TRBV5-1 and TRBJ2-2, reads KAGVTQTPRYLIKTRGQQVTLSCSPISGHRSVSWYQQTPGQGLQFLFEYFSETQRNKGNFPGRFSGRQFSNSRSEMNVSTLELGDSALYLCASSLGLRLAERANTGELFFGEGSRLTVL.

V gene TRBV9 combines with J gene TRBJ1-1; 7 bases fit TRBD1. The CDR3 has 14 residues. Germline CDR1 reads SGDLS; CDR2 reads YYNGEE. Unmatched junction bases numbered 8, after V lost 4 bases and J lost 5 bases. CDR3 DNA: TGTGCCAGCAGCCCCTATGAGGGGGCAACTGAAGCTTTCTTT. As protein: CASSPYEGATEAFF.

The V and J genes are TRBV6-5 and TRBJ2-1, with unresolved D. V was cut by 0 bases and J by 9 bases, with 18 bases left in between. There are 16 residues in the CDR3. CDR1 is MNHEY and CDR2 is SVGAGI in the germline V gene. CDR3 in DNA: TGTGCCAGCAGTTACTCGACACAGCTCGACCGTGGTGAGCAGTTCTTC. Its protein is CASSYSTQLDRGEQFF.

The chain carries TRBV3-1 (or the pseudogene TRBV3-2) and TRBJ2-5, with no clear D. Germline V gives CDR1 LGHDT, CDR2 YNNKEL (reference sequence). The CDR3 has 14 amino acids. Trimming stripped 5 bases from V and 7 bases from J, with 17 bases between. The CDR3, as DNA: TGTGCCAGCAGCATCACTGGTCGTCACGCGACCCAGTACTTC. It translates to CASSITGRHATQYF.

The chain couples TRBV6-5 to TRBJ2-7; 10 bases are a match to TRBD1. The germline CDR1 and CDR2 sequences are MNHEY and SVGAGI. V trimming: 3 bases; J trimming: 7 bases; junction bases outside the gene matches: 9. The CDR3 runs to 15 residues. The CDR3 spells CASSYSTGGRWEQYF. The CDR3 DNA follows: TGTGCCAGCAGTTATTCGACAGGGGGCCGGTGGGAGCAGTACTTC.

J is TRBJ1-5 and V is TRBV12-5; 8 bases line up with TRBD1. This CDR3 region has 14 residues. J gave up 3 bases and V 7 bases, and 5 bases lay outside the gene matches. The germline gives CDR1 LGHNT, CDR2 FRNRAP. The CDR3 bases are TGTGCTAGTGCACGGACAGGGCTCAATCAGCCCCAGCATTTT. Protein sequence: CASARTGLNQPQHF.

This clone was counted once. CDR3 nucleotide sequence: TGTGCCAGCAGCTTGCAGGGGTGGGAGTTCTTC. It translates to CASSLQGWEFF. V is TRBV5-4 and J is TRBJ2-1; possibly TRBD1 for D (6 bases). Per germline, CDR1 SGHNT and CDR2 YYREEE (reference sequence). The CDR3 length is 11 residues. V was pared by 1 base and J by 14 bases, with 10 bases between.

The genes are TRBV27 and TRBJ2-7; maybe TRBD1 (6 bases). V was trimmed by 5 bases and J by 2 bases, leaving 10 bases between them. The CDR3 is 13 amino acids. CDR1 is MNHEY and CDR2 is SMNVEV in the germline V gene (reference sequence). In DNA form, the CDR3 reads TGTGCCAGCAGTAAGGGGGAAGCCTACGAGCAGTACTTC. This codes for CASSKGEAYEQYF.

The chain is built from TRBV11-2 and TRBJ2-7; 8 bases are a match to TRBD1. CDR1 and CDR2 from the germline V gene are SGHAT and FQNNGV. J gave up 3 bases and V 3 bases, and 1 base lay outside the gene matches. The CDR3 length is 13 residues. The CDR3 here is CASSFDRGYEQYF. CDR3 coding DNA: TGTGCCAGCAGCTTCGACAGGGGCTACGAGCAGTACTTC.

This chain connects TRBV6-2 or TRBV6-3 to TRBJ2-1; 11 positions match TRBD2. The CDR3 covers 15 residues. Germline V CDR1 and CDR2: MNHEY, SVGEGT. Losses at the gene ends were 5 bases for V and 5 bases for J; bases not matched to a gene: 5. Here the CDR3 reads CASSNSGGADNEQFF. The CDR3, as DNA: TGTGCCAGCAGTAATAGCGGGGGGGCGGACAATGAGCAGTTCTTC.

The CDR3 region is CASSWGLAGTNTGELFF. Written as DNA, the CDR3 is TGTGCCAGCAGCTGGGGACTAGCGGGGACCAACACCGGGGAGCTGTTTTTT. V and J are TRBV11-3 and TRBJ2-2; 13 nucleotides agree with TRBD2. The germline CDR1 and CDR2 sequences are SGHNT and YENEEA. The CDR3 spans 17 residues. The J segment lost 2 bases and the V segment lost 4 bases, leaving 4 bases of the junction unmatched. The whole variable domain, remainder taken from reference TRBV11-3 and TRBJ2-2, is EAGVVQSPRYKIIEKKQPVAFWCNPISGHNTLYWYLQNLGQGPELLIRYENEEAVDDSQLPKDRFSAERLKGVDSTLKIQPAELGDSAVYLCASSWGLAGTNTGELFFGEGSRLTVL.

J is TRBJ1-4 and V is TRBV30; D call uncertain. The CDR3 extends over 14 amino acids. The V gene's germline CDR1 is GTSNPN and CDR2 SVGIG (reference sequence). V was clipped by 5 bases and J by 11 bases, with 21 bases between them. The CDR3 DNA sequence: TGTGCCTGGGGGGATTCGAGGGTGAATGGGAAACTGTTTTTT. It is translated as CAWGDSRVNGKLFF.

The rearrangement uses TRBV30 and TRBJ2-6, with D possibly TRBD2 on 6 matching bases. In germline, CDR1 is GTSNPN, CDR2 SVGIG (reference sequence). The V and J ends lost 3 bases and 0 bases respectively, with 6 bases between them. The CDR3 totals 14 residues. CDR3 protein: CAWRGGSGANVLTF. The CDR3 coding sequence is TGTGCCTGGAGGGGGGGCTCTGGGGCCAACGTCCTGACTTTC.

In this sample, this clone turned up a few times. The V call is TRBV5-6, the J call TRBJ2-7; no clear D. The CDR3 is made up of 15 amino acids. Germline V lookup: CDR1 SGHDT, CDR2 YYEEEE. V lost 1 base and J 5 bases, leaving 16 bases between the germline ends. For the CDR3, the DNA is TGTGCCAGCAGCTTGAGTGGGCCAGGTGGGCACGAGCAGTACTTC. Protein sequence: CASSLSGPGGHEQYF.

The sample holds one count of this clone. The gene calls are TRBV3-1 (or the pseudogene TRBV3-2) and TRBJ1-5, with 7 positions matching TRBD1. After removal of 4 bases from V and 2 bases from J, the junction contained 8 bases not matched to a gene. From germline, CDR1 is LGHDT and CDR2 YNNKEL (reference sequence). The CDR3 covers 16 residues. The CDR3 DNA sequence: TGTGCCAGCAGCCCCCGGGACAGCAGGGGCAATCAGCCCCAGCATTTT. It yields the protein CASSPRDSRGNQPQHF.

The chain employs TRBV5-1 and TRBJ1-1; D not resolved. V gave up 2 bases and J gave up 3 bases, with 14 bases separating them. Germline V gene data show CDR1 as SGHRS and CDR2 as YFSETQ. The CDR3 is 15 residues long. CDR3 region: CASSLSLSADTEAFF. As DNA, the CDR3 is TGCGCCAGCAGCTTATCACTATCGGCAGACACTGAAGCTTTCTTT.

CDR3 DNA: TGTGCCAGCAGCTTAGTGGGACAGGGGAATCAGCCCCAGCATTTT. It encodes CASSLVGQGNQPQHF. The V call is TRBV7-8, the J call TRBJ1-5; 10 bases agree with TRBD1. Germline assignment: CDR1 SGHVS and CDR2 FQNEAQ. CDR3 size: 15 residues. The J segment lost 4 bases and the V segment lost 1 base, leaving 1 base of the junction unmatched.

This chain links TRBV27 with TRBJ1-4; TRBD1 matches 7 bases. Germline loops: CDR1 MNHEY, CDR2 SMNVEV (reference sequence). The CDR3 length is 15 residues. V lost 5 bases, J lost 7 bases, and 10 bases stayed unmatched. The CDR3 loop is CASSKNRGHGEKLFF. In nucleotides, the CDR3 is TGTGCCAGCAGTAAAAACAGGGGACATGGTGAAAAACTGTTTTTT.

V usage is TRBV19 and J usage is TRBJ2-1; 11 positions agree with TRBD1. Per the germline V gene, CDR1 is LNHDA and CDR2 is SQIVND (reference sequence). V shed 5 bases, J shed 8 bases, and the junction held 11 bases outside the gene matches. The CDR3 is 16 amino acids. Here the CDR3 reads CASSSPGQGAGDEQFF. The CDR3 bases are TGTGCCAGTAGTTCCCCTGGACAGGGGGCGGGGGATGAGCAGTTCTTC.

This clone was counted a single time. J is TRBJ2-7 and V is TRBV30, with D perhaps matching TRBD1 (5 bases). Germline CDR1 is GTSNPN and CDR2 is SVGIG (reference sequence). The CDR3 sequence is 15 residues long. The V end was cut by 4 bases, the J end by 4 bases, with 20 bases between. In nucleotides, the CDR3 is TGTGCCTGGAAAGGGCAGGGTTTGGACCGATACGAGCAGTACTTC. Amino acids: CAWKGQGLDRYEQYF.

This chain uses TRBV4-3 with TRBJ1-2, with TRBD1 as a possible D gene (5 bases). V lost 1 base, J lost 3 bases, and 9 bases lay in between. The CDR3 runs to 14 residues. Looked up from germline, CDR1 is LGHNA and CDR2 is YSLEER. The CDR3 bases are TGCGCCAGCAGCCAAGCAGGGTTCGACTATGGCTACACCTTC. It codes for CASSQAGFDYGYTF.

This chain connects TRBV6-2 or TRBV6-3 to TRBJ1-2; D possibly corresponds to TRBD1 (5 bases). Per germline, CDR1 MNHEY and CDR2 SVGEGT. V shed 4 bases and J shed 0 bases, with 9 bases lying between them. The CDR3 spans 14 residues. The CDR3 coding sequence is TGTGCCAGCAGTTTTGACAGTTCTAACTATGGCTACACCTTC. It specifies CASSFDSSNYGYTF.

CDR3 nucleotide sequence: TGCGCCAGCAGCCCGGTTGGGGGGTCCTACGAGCAGTACTTC. Protein sequence: CASSPVGGSYEQYF. The chain couples TRBV5-1 to TRBJ2-7, with TRBD2 as a possible D gene (6 bases). There are 14 residues in the CDR3. Between the trimmed V and J ends, which lost 4 bases and 1 base, there was a span of 12 bases. Germline CDR1 is SGHRS and CDR2 is YFSETQ.